The 21 T cell receptor beta chains presented below share a single source sample, sequenced in a study of patients and donors after allogeneic stem cell transplantation. TCRdb redid the calling of the RT-PCR reads with MiXCR, one entry per CDR3 protein. The sample carries more than 850,000 distinct CDR3 sequences, about a sixth recorded once. Source material: blood, either unsorted or a sorted T cell fraction (not recorded which). The receptors shown here come from a human donor who was either an allogeneic HSCT recipient or a stem cell or donor lymphocyte infusion donor (not recorded which). It is not recorded whose cells these are; they may come from a transplant donor.

V gene TRBV10-3 combines with J gene TRBJ2-5; 11 positions agree with TRBD1. The CDR3 covers 15 residues. V lost 6 bases to trimming and J lost 4 bases; unmatched junction nucleotides: 7. CDR1 is ENHRY and CDR2 is SYGVKD in the germline V gene. CDR3 bases: TGTGCCATCAGAGAGGGACAGGGGGAAGGAGAGACCCAGTACTTC. Protein sequence: CAIREGQGEGETQYF.

This rearrangement joins TRBV7-9 to TRBJ1-5; D is unresolved. The germline CDR1 and CDR2 sequences are SEHNR and FQNEAQ (reference sequence). The CDR3 has 14 amino acids. The V gene lost 1 base and the J gene lost 7 bases, with 11 bases spanning the gap. The CDR3, as DNA: TGTGCCAGCAGCTTAGGCGGTTCAGTGCAGCCCCAGCATTTT. It yields the protein CASSLGGSVQPQHF.

The rearrangement links TRBV5-6 to TRBJ2-5, with D uncertain. Germline assignment: CDR1 SGHDT and CDR2 YYEEEE. The CDR3 has 14 residues. V was trimmed by 2 bases and J by 5 bases, leaving 13 bases between them. The CDR3 is CASSFRVAMETQYF. The CDR3 DNA reads TGTGCCAGCAGCTTCCGAGTAGCTATGGAGACCCAGTACTTC.

This clonotype was detected a few times. V usage is TRBV4-1 and J usage is TRBJ2-7, with 10 bases lining up with TRBD1. Looked up from germline, CDR1 is MGHRA and CDR2 is YSYEKL. Losses at the gene ends were 6 bases for V and 1 base for J; bases not matched to a gene: 6. The CDR3 is 15 amino acids. CDR3 in amino acids: CASSTGTGVSYEQYF. The CDR3 nucleotides are TGCGCCAGCAGTACCGGGACAGGGGTATCCTACGAGCAGTACTTC.

This clonotype was observed a handful of times. V usage is TRBV5-1 and J usage is TRBJ1-1, with 10 bases that match TRBD1. The germline V gene has CDR1 SGHRS and CDR2 YFSETQ. The V segment lost 4 bases and the J segment 1 base; nucleotides outside the gene matches: 7. The CDR3 length is 16 residues. In DNA form, the CDR3 reads TGCGCCAGCAGCCACCGTGGGACAGGGGCGAACACTGAAGCTTTCTTT. This codes for CASSHRGTGANTEAFF.

The V and J genes are TRBV9 and TRBJ2-2; D not resolved. The CDR3 contains 17 residues. Deletions cut 0 bases from V and 0 bases from J, with 12 bases between. Germline lookup yields CDR1 SGDLS and CDR2 YYNGEE. The CDR3 coding sequence is TGTGCCAGCAGCGTAGTATTTGGCCCGGCGAACACCGGGGAGCTGTTTTTT. Translating gives CASSVVFGPANTGELFF.

V and J are TRBV9 and TRBJ1-1; maybe TRBD1 (6 bases). CDR3 length: 14 residues. Germline V gives CDR1 SGDLS, CDR2 YYNGEE. Between the trimmed V and J ends, which lost 0 bases and 7 bases, there was a span of 13 bases. As DNA, the CDR3 is TGTGCCAGCAGCGTAGGGGGGGCGGTTGGTGAAGCTTTCTTT. Translation gives CASSVGGAVGEAFF.

Ten or more counts support this clonotype. The chain is built from TRBV27 and TRBJ1-2, with D hard to call. Germline-derived CDR1 and CDR2 are MNHEY and SMNVEV (reference sequence). With 4 bases removed from V and 4 bases from J, the gap between germline ends came to 10 bases. There are 13 residues in the CDR3. The CDR3 sequence: CASSSGIGYGYTF. In DNA form, the CDR3 reads TGTGCCAGCAGTTCGGGGATCGGCTATGGCTACACCTTC.

This clonotype occurred a few times. The chain couples TRBV6-1 to TRBJ1-1; 9 bases are a match to TRBD1. This CDR3 comprises 14 residues. Germline lookup yields CDR1 MNHNS and CDR2 SASEGT. The J segment lost 7 bases and the V segment lost 6 bases, leaving 9 bases of the junction unmatched. The CDR3 here is CASRPVTGGDEAFF. The CDR3 DNA sequence: TGTGCCAGCAGGCCCGTGACAGGGGGTGATGAAGCTTTCTTT.

As DNA, the CDR3 is TGTGCCGCTGGAGAAGCTTTCTTT. It encodes CAAGEAFF. The chain recombines TRBV19 with TRBJ1-1; D gene unclear. CDR1 is LNHDA, CDR2 SQIVND, per germline (reference sequence). This CDR3 has 8 residues. V lost 11 bases, J lost 8 bases, and 6 bases lay in between.

CDR3 residues: CASRSSGVPSGNTIYF. The DNA for the CDR3 is TGTGCCAGCAGGAGTTCAGGTGTTCCCTCCGGAAACACCATATATTTT. The V and J genes are TRBV7-2 and TRBJ1-3; no clear D. The CDR3 sequence is 16 residues long. Germline loops: CDR1 SGHTA, CDR2 FQGNSA. Trimming removed 6 bases at V and 4 bases at J, with 19 bases between. Based on the CDR3 plus reference TRBV7-2 and TRBJ1-3, the full variable domain is GAGVSQSPSNKVTEKGKDVELRCDPISGHTALYWYRQSLGQGLEFLIYFQGNSAPDKSGLPSDRFSAERTGGSVSTLTIQRTQQEDSAVYLCASRSSGVPSGNTIYFGEGSWLTVV.

The J gene is TRBJ2-1, the V gene TRBV6-5; tentative D call: TRBD1 (6 bases). Trimming left V 0 bases short and J 8 bases short, with 14 bases between. Germline CDR1 MNHEY, CDR2 SVGAGI. CDR3 length: 15 amino acids. CDR3 amino acids: CASSYSAGAHYEQFF. CDR3 bases: TGTGCCAGCAGTTACTCGGCAGGGGCCCACTATGAGCAGTTCTTC.

Many counts were recorded for this clonotype. The chain recombines TRBV12-3 or TRBV12-4 with TRBJ2-7; 7 positions agree with TRBD2. With 3 bases clipped from V and 8 bases from J, the junction kept 1 base outside the gene matches. This CDR3 comprises 11 residues. In DNA, the CDR3 is TGTGCCAGCAGTTTCGGGACTAAGCAGTACTTC. Amino acids: CASSFGTKQYF.

V is TRBV5-8 and J is TRBJ2-5; 7 bases map to TRBD1. The trim removed 4 bases at V and 2 bases at J, leaving 8 bases unmatched. The length of the CDR3 is 15 residues. The V gene's germline CDR1 is SGHTS and CDR2 YDEGEE. This chain's CDR3 is CASSVGQAPQETQYF. CDR3 coding DNA: TGTGCCAGCAGCGTTGGACAGGCCCCACAAGAGACCCAGTACTTC. The variable domain in full, completed from reference TRBV5-8 and TRBJ2-5, reads EAGVTQSPTHLIKTRGQQATLRCSPISGHTSVYWYQQALGLGLQFLLWYDEGEERNRGNFPPRFSGRQFPNYSSELNVNALELEDSALYLCASSVGQAPQETQYFGPGTRLLVL.

This clonotype has more than one count but fewer than ten. The chain is built from TRBV20-1 and TRBJ2-2; D not resolved. CDR1 is DFQATT, CDR2 SNEGSKA, per germline (reference sequence). V was shortened by 2 bases and J by 4 bases, with 2 bases between the two germline ends. The CDR3 covers 11 residues. The CDR3 protein is CSARLTGELFF. The CDR3 bases are TGCAGTGCTAGACTCACCGGGGAGCTGTTTTTT.

This rearrangement joins TRBV27 to TRBJ2-4; 12 bases match TRBD2. Germline V lookup: CDR1 MNHEY, CDR2 SMNVEV (reference sequence). This CDR3 has 16 amino acids. Germline trimming cut 5 bases from V and 1 base from J; bases unmatched to any gene: 3. Here the CDR3 DNA reads TGTGCCAGCAGTCCGGGGACTAGCGGGGCCAAAAACATTCAGTACTTC. This encodes CASSPGTSGAKNIQYF.

V and J are TRBV9 and TRBJ2-7; the match to TRBD1 covers 7 bases. V was clipped by 3 bases and J by 4 bases; unmatched bases: 7. Germline V gene data show CDR1 as SGDLS and CDR2 as YYNGEE. The CDR3 loop spans 14 amino acids. CDR3 residues: CASSASGGRYEQYF. The CDR3 nucleotides read TGTGCCAGCAGCGCCTCAGGGGGTAGGTACGAGCAGTACTTC.

This clonotype has a count of ten or more. The chain employs TRBV29-1 and TRBJ1-2, with 7 positions matching TRBD1. J lost 7 bases, V lost 4 bases, and 6 bases had no gene match. Germline CDR1 and CDR2: SQVTM and ANQGSEA. This CDR3 is built from 12 residues. Here the CDR3 DNA reads TGCAGCGTTGCCGACAGGGTTGGTGGCTACACCTTC. This gives the protein CSVADRVGGYTF.

The chain employs TRBV5-1 and TRBJ2-7; D perhaps matches TRBD1 (5 bases). The CDR3 has 15 amino acids. Trimming took off 1 base at V and 5 bases at J, with 16 bases between the two ends. The germline CDR1 and CDR2 sequences are SGHRS and YFSETQ. The CDR3 DNA reads TGCGCCAGCAGCTTGAGGACACTCCACTGGGACGAGCAGTACTTC. It encodes CASSLRTLHWDEQYF.

Only a few counts were recorded for this clonotype. The chain employs TRBV4-1 and TRBJ2-7, with no clear D. This CDR3 region has 12 residues. Deletions cut 6 bases from V and 3 bases from J, with 9 bases between. The germline V gene encodes CDR1 MGHRA and CDR2 YSYEKL. The CDR3 loop is CASRQLLYEQYF. Written as DNA, the CDR3 is TGCGCCAGCAGGCAGCTACTCTACGAGCAGTACTTC.

This clonotype was seen ten or more times. The chain joins TRBV12-3 or TRBV12-4 to TRBJ2-2, with D maybe TRBD2 (5 bases). The CDR3 runs to 15 residues. V lost 4 bases, J lost 1 base, and 10 bases lay in between. The CDR3 here is CASSSRGQNTGELFF. Here the CDR3 DNA reads TGTGCCAGCAGTTCTCGCGGGCAGAACACCGGGGAGCTGTTTTTT.